The 4 T cell receptor beta chains in this list originate from one sample, sequenced in a study of T-cell memory formation after mild COVID-19. TCRdb re-derived calls from the 5' RACE reads in MiXCR, one entry per CDR3 protein. The top ten clones hold 20% to 25% of a sample with about 340,000 distinct CDR3 sequences, around 15% of them seen once. Material: PBMCs or a T cell subset sorted from them (not recorded which). The receptors here all came from a man younger than 30 who had mild COVID-19 (a few samples of this study predate the infection). Cell type and time point are not known.

In its sample, this clonotype was seen a few times. V is TRBV4-1 and J is TRBJ1-5; a possible D gene is TRBD1 (5 bases). The CDR3 runs 15 residues. Trimming shortened V by 4 bases and J by 3 bases, and 13 bases separated the two germline ends. The germline gives CDR1 MGHRA, CDR2 YSYEKL. Here the CDR3 DNA reads TGCGCCAGCAGCCTTTATACAGGTTTCAATCAGCCCCAGCATTTT. As protein: CASSLYTGFNQPQHF.

The chain links TRBV19 to TRBJ1-4; maybe TRBD1 (5 bases). Trimming removed 5 bases from V and 8 bases from J, with 18 bases in between. CDR3 length: 15 residues. In germline, CDR1 is LNHDA, CDR2 SQIVND (reference sequence). CDR3: CASSLPGLRGEKLFF. CDR3 sequence (DNA): TGTGCCAGTAGTCTACCGGGACTCAGAGGCGAAAAACTGTTTTTT.

The chain is built from TRBV5-1 and TRBJ2-1; TRBD2 matches 7 bases. J gave up 5 bases and V 5 bases, and 7 bases lay outside the gene matches. CDR3 length: 14 amino acids. Germline CDR1 SGHRS, CDR2 YFSETQ. CDR3 in amino acids: CASRGGGLNNEQFF. CDR3 coding DNA: TGCGCCAGCAGGGGCGGGGGTTTAAACAATGAGCAGTTCTTC.

The J gene is TRBJ1-2, the V gene TRBV12-3 or TRBV12-4; D uncertain. Trimming took 5 bases from V and 8 from J, leaving 12 bases between them. This CDR3 region has 12 residues. The CDR3 nucleotides are TGTGCCAGCAGTCTGGCGGCCCACGGCTACACCTTC. Its translation is CASSLAAHGYTF.